The entry below gives a single T cell receptor (beta chain) sequence along with its context. Its antigen is not identified. Measured with immunoSEQ multiplex PCR; TCRdb has only the in-frame clones, and not every one. The table includes more than 30,000 clones, approximately 71% detected once. This specimen comes from a study of STAT5B mutations in CD4+ large granular lymphocyte leukemia. Study outcomes and limitations: TRBV06-family usage was enriched in top patient clones (8/27) versus controls (2/35). Approximately 25% of private leukemic clonotypes occurred rarely in other patients' non-leukemic repertoires.

This CDR3 is 13 amino acids long. J was trimmed by 6 bases and V by 5 bases; bases with no gene match: 5. Looked up from germline, CDR1 is LNHDA and CDR2 is SQIVND (reference sequence). Healthy controls were blood donor buffy coats. This chain uses TRBV19 with TRBJ1-1; 8 bases are a match to TRBD1. The clonotype comes from a human donor in good health. The source material was CD4+ T cells from blood buffy coats. Here the CDR3 DNA reads TGTGCCAGTAGTGGACAGGGCATCCCTGAAGCTTTCTTT. It specifies CASSGQGIPEAFF.